The 14 T cell receptor beta chains in this list originate from one sample, sequenced in a study of CD8 T cells in ankylosing spondylitis. Using its own MiXCR run on the 5' RACE reads, TCRdb lists one record per CDR3 protein. The data show a few hundred thousand distinct CDR3 sequences, with over 15% seen just once and roughly 34% held by the top ten. Material for sequencing was blood, either unsorted or a sorted T cell fraction (not recorded which). The receptors come from a male donor with ankylosing spondylitis or in good health (not recorded which).

The chain has TRBV7-9 and TRBJ2-3; TRBD2 matches 10 bases. Germline V lookup: CDR1 SEHNR, CDR2 FQNEAQ (reference sequence). This CDR3 is built from 16 residues. Losses at the gene ends were 4 bases for V and 3 bases for J; bases not matched to a gene: 7. The CDR3 region is CASSSLLAGSTDTQYF. The CDR3, as DNA: TGTGCCAGCAGCTCCTTACTAGCGGGATCGACAGATACGCAGTATTTT.

The chain couples TRBV12-3 or TRBV12-4 to TRBJ2-5, with 8 bases identical to TRBD2. The ends lost 4 bases at V and 7 bases at J; junction bases unmatched: 5. The CDR3 covers 13 residues. The chain's CDR3 is CASSSGLGGTQYF. Here the CDR3 DNA reads TGTGCCAGCAGTTCGGGACTAGGGGGGACCCAGTACTTC.

V is TRBV27 and J is TRBJ1-2, with D possibly being TRBD1 (6 bases). V dropped 3 bases and J dropped 2 bases, with 10 bases sitting between them. CDR1 is MNHEY, CDR2 SMNVEV, per germline (reference sequence). There are 14 residues in the CDR3. In nucleotides, the CDR3 is TGTGCCAGCAGTTTGGGGGGGCCCAACTATGGCTACACCTTC. This encodes CASSLGGPNYGYTF.

The gene calls are TRBV27 and TRBJ2-7; 7 bases are shared with TRBD1. The V segment lost 6 bases and the J segment 3 bases; nucleotides outside the gene matches: 8. This CDR3 region has 14 residues. Per the germline V gene, CDR1 is MNHEY and CDR2 is SMNVEV (reference sequence). The CDR3 loop is CASSLRGGLYEQYF. The CDR3 DNA sequence: TGTGCCAGCAGCCTGAGAGGGGGCCTCTACGAGCAGTACTTC.

The genes are TRBV9 and TRBJ2-1; 8 nucleotides agree with TRBD2. This CDR3 contains 16 residues. The junction had 7 bases not matched to a gene; V was cut back by 2 bases and J by 3 bases. Per the germline V gene, CDR1 is SGDLS and CDR2 is YYNGEE. The CDR3 spells CASSVSREGGYNEQFF. As DNA, the CDR3 is TGTGCCAGCAGCGTTAGTCGGGAGGGAGGCTACAATGAGCAGTTCTTC.

This clonotype has a handful of counts. The CDR3 reads CASRRLAETYNEQFF. The DNA of the CDR3 is TGTGCCAGCAGACGACTAGCGGAGACCTACAATGAGCAGTTCTTC. The J gene is TRBJ2-1, the V gene TRBV6-1; TRBD2 agrees at 9 bases. V lost 6 bases to trimming and J lost 2 bases; unmatched junction nucleotides: 5. Germline CDR1 is MNHNS and CDR2 is SASEGT. The CDR3 extends over 15 amino acids.

The table lists this clonotype with many counts. V is TRBV28 and J is TRBJ2-1; 11 bases are a match to TRBD1. The CDR3 consists of 15 residues. Trimming took 8 bases from V and 8 from J; bases not matched to a gene: 11. Germline V lookup: CDR1 MDHEN, CDR2 SYDVKM. Written as DNA, the CDR3 is TGTGCCAGCGGACCGACTGGACAGGGGGCTTATGAGCAGTTCTTC. It is translated as CASGPTGQGAYEQFF. Full variable domain (remainder filled in from reference TRBV28 and TRBJ2-1): DVKVTQSSRYLVKRTGEKVFLECVQDMDHENMFWYRQDPGLGLRLIYFSYDVKMKEKGDIPEGYSVSREKKERFSLILESASTNQTSMYLCASGPTGQGAYEQFFGPGTRLTVL.

This clonotype has a handful of counts. CDR3 loop: CSVERTSGYSYEQYF. The DNA for the CDR3 is TGCAGCGTTGAGAGGACTAGCGGGTACAGCTACGAGCAGTACTTC. The genes are TRBV29-1 and TRBJ2-7, with 11 bases identical to TRBD2. V lost 3 bases to trimming and J lost 3 bases; unmatched junction nucleotides: 7. Germline CDR1 is SQVTM and CDR2 is ANQGSEA. The CDR3 spans 15 residues.

This clonotype was found a few times. The V and J genes are TRBV12-3 or TRBV12-4 and TRBJ2-4, with TRBD2 as a possible D gene (6 bases). Trimming shortened V by 3 bases and J by 8 bases, and 14 bases separated the two germline ends. This CDR3 contains 14 residues. The CDR3 loop is CASSFSREEDIQYF. As DNA, the CDR3 is TGTGCCAGCAGTTTCTCCAGGGAGGAGGACATTCAGTACTTC.

The V call is TRBV20-1, the J call TRBJ2-1; D may be TRBD1 or TRBD2 (5 bases each). The CDR3 is 15 amino acids. The V end was cut by 6 bases, the J end by 7 bases, with 22 bases between. Germline V lookup: CDR1 DFQATT, CDR2 SNEGSKA (reference sequence). This CDR3 reads CSARAGTNLGNEQFF. In DNA, the CDR3 is TGCAGTGCCAGGGCCGGGACCAATCTAGGGAATGAGCAGTTCTTC.

This chain links TRBV20-1 with TRBJ2-7, with a weak D call TRBD2 (5 bases). The CDR3 is 12 residues long. Germline lookup yields CDR1 DFQATT and CDR2 SNEGSKA (reference sequence). V was shortened by 5 bases and J by 6 bases, with 14 bases between the two germline ends. The DNA for the CDR3 is TGCAGTGCTCGGGGTCTGGCGACCGAGCAGTACTTC. Translating it yields CSARGLATEQYF.

This clonotype appeared many times. The J gene is TRBJ2-3, the V gene TRBV9; D remains unclear. The germline V gene has CDR1 SGDLS and CDR2 YYNGEE. The CDR3 extends over 15 amino acids. The V end lost 0 bases, the J end lost 2 bases, and 10 bases lay between the germline ends. CDR3 residues: CASSVATSHTDTQYF. CDR3 DNA sequence: TGTGCCAGCAGCGTAGCGACTTCACACACAGATACGCAGTATTTT.

V and J are TRBV4-1 and TRBJ1-1, with a possible D match to TRBD1 (5 bases). From germline, CDR1 is MGHRA and CDR2 YSYEKL. The CDR3 is made up of 16 amino acids. The V end was cut by 5 bases, the J end by 0 bases, with 16 bases between. The CDR3 bases are TGCGCCAGCAGCTATGAGGGGCAGGGAATGAACACTGAAGCTTTCTTT. This sequence encodes CASSYEGQGMNTEAFF.

The rearrangement uses TRBV18 and TRBJ2-1; the D is unclear. Trimming left V 5 bases short and J 6 bases short, with 11 bases between. There are 13 residues in the CDR3. CDR1 KGHSH and CDR2 LQKENI come from the germline V gene. The CDR3: CASSYLVGNEQFF. Written as DNA, the CDR3 is TGTGCCAGCTCATACCTGGTGGGCAATGAGCAGTTCTTC.